A selection of T cell receptor beta chains follows, all from one sample in a study of shared clonotypes between healthy human individuals. Libraries were prepared by immunoSEQ multiplex PCR; TCRdb keeps only in-frame clonotypes and omits some of them. The sample lists approximately 2.5 million clones; roughly 93% were seen once. Sequenced sample: naive CD4+ T cells from PBMCs. These receptors originate from a man aged 18 to 35 in good health. Some clones in this sample may be carry-over from other donors' samples. The CDR3 runs from the conserved cysteine through the conserved F or W. The order of the fields is V gene, J gene, CDR3 protein.

V: TRBV20-1
J: TRBJ1-2
CDR3: CSASRRGQHTF

V: TRBV10-1
J: TRBJ2-3
CDR3: CASLGRRGTSGRVGTDTQYF

V: TRBV4-1
J: TRBJ2-1
CDR3: CASSQGWTTSYNEQFF

V: TRBV10-2
J: TRBJ2-7
CDR3: CASSEALGQGETYEQYF

V: TRBV7-9
J: TRBJ2-7
CDR3: CASSPGTGEASAYF

V: TRBV7-2
J: TRBJ2-7
CDR3: CASSLQPGQGAYEQYF

V: TRBV7-2
J: TRBJ2-2
CDR3: CASSSARLEVGELFF

V: TRBV6-6
J: TRBJ1-5
CDR3: CASTRSNQPQHF

V: TRBV5-5
J: TRBJ2-5
CDR3: CASSFPAETQYF

V: TRBV5-5
J: TRBJ2-7
CDR3: CASSRSYEQYF

V: TRBV7-9
J: TRBJ1-1
CDR3: CASSLKGDGEAFF

V: TRBV28
J: TRBJ1-1
CDR3: CASSLQGALNTEAFF

V: TRBV21-1
J: TRBJ2-1
CDR3: CANTKGLAGVFSYNEQFF

V: TRBV9
J: TRBJ1-2
CDR3: CASSASQGGYTF

V: TRBV28
J: TRBJ2-2
CDR3: CASRRAGKNTGELFF

V: TRBV6-5
J: TRBJ2-2
CDR3: CASGFSGRAGELFF

V: TRBV28
J: TRBJ2-7
CDR3: CASSSLSGSSYEQYF

V: TRBV28
J: TRBJ2-7
CDR3: CASSFMGGMAAYEQYF

V: TRBV6-1
J: TRBJ1-4
CDR3: CASSAAQGLGSVKLFF

V: TRBV27
J: TRBJ2-6
CDR3: CASSITRTSGANVLTF

V: TRBV6-6
J: TRBJ2-1
CDR3: CASSYRGRDNEQFF

V: TRBV19
J: TRBJ1-3
CDR3: CASSSTAGLSSGNTIYF

V: TRBV7-2
J: TRBJ2-7
CDR3: CASSGRDIYEQYF

V: TRBV7-3
J: TRBJ2-2
CDR3: CASSPEGRRAGGELFF

V: TRBV6-6
J: TRBJ2-1
CDR3: CASSYSGGSSYNEQFF

V: TRBV5-1
J: TRBJ2-2
CDR3: CASSSRQGRNGELFF

V: TRBV14
J: TRBJ2-7
CDR3: CASGTGTPGVYEQYF

V: TRBV18
J: TRBJ2-1
CDR3: CASSAVGGEQFF

V: TRBV19
J: TRBJ2-7
CDR3: CASSIDRGLDEQYF

V: TRBV19
J: TRBJ1-1
CDR3: CASSLTGANTEAFF

V: TRBV29-1
J: TRBJ1-1
CDR3: CSGFGRGGTEAFF

V: TRBV7-2
J: TRBJ2-1
CDR3: CASSLALAPYNEQFF

V: TRBV5-6
J: TRBJ2-1
CDR3: CASSLGFEQFF

V: TRBV6-1
J: TRBJ2-7
CDR3: CASSEAGTYEQYF

V: TRBV7-8
J: TRBJ2-1
CDR3: CASSLDRVRDNEQFF

V: TRBV5-6
J: TRBJ2-7
CDR3: CASSLAPQGSYEQYF

V: TRBV5-1
J: TRBJ1-1
CDR3: CASSFSFSGGAFF

V: TRBV27
J: TRBJ2-5
CDR3: CASSTTGGSHRAQYF

V: TRBV5-1
J: TRBJ2-4
CDR3: CASSFSVVGGGAKNIQYF

V: TRBV4-1
J: TRBJ2-1
CDR3: CASSQVPSGSYNEQFF

V: TRBV28
J: TRBJ2-5
CDR3: CASSTPGTGQETQYF

V: TRBV28
J: TRBJ2-2
CDR3: CASSLPGTGGHTGELFF

V: TRBV5-1
J: TRBJ2-3
CDR3: CASSPGRTSGGADTQYF

V: TRBV29-1
J: TRBJ1-1
CDR3: CSVKSMVDTEAFF

V: TRBV9
J: TRBJ2-1
CDR3: CASSLAGDGNEQFF

V: TRBV27
J: TRBJ2-7
CDR3: CASSLIWGAFYEQYF

V: TRBV29-1
J: TRBJ2-2
CDR3: CSVDGQGAAGELFF

V: TRBV6-6
J: TRBJ2-1
CDR3: CASSPGQGNEQFF

V: TRBV6-6
J: TRBJ2-7
CDR3: CASSQTGGSYEQYF

V: TRBV19
J: TRBJ1-5
CDR3: CASSRRQGSRPQHF

V: TRBV27
J: TRBJ2-3
CDR3: CASSPRGEDTQYF

V: TRBV2
J: TRBJ2-1
CDR3: CASRDTGQGRFF

V: TRBV27
J: TRBJ2-3
CDR3: CASSRGGLGDTQYF

V: TRBV18
J: TRBJ2-7
CDR3: CASSLTGGEGREQYF

V: TRBV28
J: TRBJ2-5
CDR3: CASSFRRAETQYF